The source of this T cell receptor (beta chain) is a study of blood T cell repertoires in COVID-19. About the research overall: From the United States, Italy and Spain came samples of acute and convalescent COVID-19. T cells, B-cell-depleted T cells, or PBMCs supplied cDNA or gDNA.

Enrolment of Seattle patients took place during active infection, and they were followed longitudinally. This CDR3 is 19 amino acids long. With V trimmed by 0 bases and J by 0 bases, 3 bases remained unmatched. From germline, CDR1 is SGHNT and CDR2 YYREEE (reference sequence). In the authors' workflow: Estimates of nucleated cell counts were drawn from the amplification of reference gene primers. The protocol was immunoSEQ multiplex PCR, while the TCRdb copy is restricted to in-frame clones and leaves out a portion. V and J calls and clone size follow that table, whereas D and trimming were derived from the DNA. The top ten hold just over 2.5% of the sample, which has under 95,000 clones, roughly nine tenths seen once.

This TCR came from a man between 50 and 59 years old with COVID-19, enrolled during active disease. Sequenced input: peripheral blood. The chain combines TRBV5-4 with TRBJ2-1; TRBD2 agrees at 16 bases. CDR3 nucleotides: TGTGCCAGCAGCTTGGCGGGACTAGCGGGAGGGGGCTCCTACAATGAGCAGTTCTTC. Translated: CASSLAGLAGGGSYNEQFF. Looking up the rest from reference TRBV5-4 and TRBJ2-1 gives the full variable domain: ETGVTQSPTHLIKTRGQQVTLRCSSQSGHNTVSWYQQALGQGPQFIFQYYREEENGRGNFPPRFSGLQFPNYSSELNVNALELDDSALYLCASSLAGLAGGGSYNEQFFGPGTRLTVL.